These 22 T cell receptor beta chains originate from one sample sequenced in a study of cytomegalovirus exposure and HLA in healthy donors. The PCR contained 60 Vbeta and 13 Jbeta primers. Clones were read by immunoSEQ multiplex PCR, and TCRdb kept only the in-frame ones, dropping some. The sample holds about 140,000 clones, 70% to 85% seen once. Sequenced sample: PBMCs. These receptors were obtained from a woman between 55 and 75 years old in good health and CMV-seropositive.

The chain has TRBV6-6 and TRBJ2-4; TRBD1 might be the D (6 bases). The V and J ends lost 6 bases and 0 bases respectively, with 12 bases between them. The germline V gene has CDR1 MNHNY and CDR2 SVGAGI (reference sequence). The CDR3 extends over 15 amino acids. In DNA form, the CDR3 reads TGTGCCAGCAGCTTGATACAGGGAGCCAAAAACATTCAGTACTTC. This encodes CASSLIQGAKNIQYF.

The chain links TRBV11-2 to TRBJ2-3, with TRBD1 as a possible D gene (5 bases). The V end lost 0 bases, the J end lost 6 bases, and 16 bases lay between the germline ends. The length of the CDR3 is 16 residues. Germline CDR1 and CDR2: SGHAT and FQNNGV. CDR3: CASSLDRATILDTQYF. The CDR3 bases are TGTGCCAGCAGCTTAGACAGGGCTACAATTTTGGATACGCAGTATTTT.

This chain joins TRBV15 and TRBJ2-2; 7 nucleotides line up with TRBD2. Unmatched junction bases numbered 4, after V lost 2 bases and J lost 4 bases. This CDR3 has 15 residues. Germline V gene data show CDR1 as LNHNV and CDR2 as YYDKDF (reference sequence). CDR3 in amino acids: CATSRFGEGTGELFF. Here the CDR3 DNA reads TGTGCCACCAGCAGATTCGGGGAGGGCACCGGGGAGCTGTTTTTT.

This sequence joins TRBV15 and TRBJ2-1; D is perhaps TRBD1 (5 bases). Per germline, CDR1 LNHNV and CDR2 YYDKDF (reference sequence). The CDR3 totals 18 residues. V dropped 3 bases and J dropped 0 bases, with 18 bases sitting between them. The CDR3 is CATSSIFQGLGSYNEQFF. As DNA, the CDR3 is TGTGCCACCAGCAGTATTTTCCAGGGTCTGGGCTCCTACAATGAGCAGTTCTTC. The full variable domain, in which reference TRBV15 and TRBJ2-1 provide the parts outside the CDR3, is DAMVIQNPRYQVTQFGKPVTLSCSQTLNHNVMYWYQQKSSQAPKLLFHYYDKDFNNEADTPDNFQSRRPNTSFCFLDIRSPGLGDTAMYLCATSSIFQGLGSYNEQFFGPGTRLTVL.

This clone was counted once. The rearrangement links TRBV6-5 to TRBJ2-7; D is undetermined. This CDR3 is built from 10 residues. In germline, CDR1 is MNHEY, CDR2 SVGAGI. The V end lost 5 bases, the J end lost 4 bases, and 3 bases lay between the germline ends. The DNA of the CDR3 is TGTGCCAGCAGTCCATACGAGCAGTACTTC. Protein: CASSPYEQYF.

V usage is TRBV6-1 and J usage is TRBJ2-7, with 7 bases that match TRBD1. J was trimmed by 2 bases and V by 6 bases; bases with no gene match: 7. The CDR3 spans 14 residues. Looked up from germline, CDR1 is MNHNS and CDR2 is SASEGT. Here the CDR3 reads CASSTNRGAYEQYF. The CDR3 region has the DNA TGTGCCAGCAGCACTAACAGGGGAGCCTACGAGCAGTACTTC.

The chain links TRBV4-2 to TRBJ2-7; 10 positions agree with TRBD2. The V segment lost 0 bases and the J segment 4 bases; nucleotides outside the gene matches: 6. Germline V CDR1 and CDR2: LGHNA, YNFKEQ. The CDR3 runs to 16 residues. The CDR3 DNA reads TGTGCCAGCAGCCAAGATTGGTCTAGCGGGAGATACGAGCAGTACTTC. The encoded protein is CASSQDWSSGRYEQYF.

This clone was seen a few times. The chain is built from TRBV28 and TRBJ2-2; D might be TRBD2 (5 bases). The CDR3 is made up of 18 amino acids. Germline loops: CDR1 MDHEN, CDR2 SYDVKM. Trimming removed 6 bases from V and 4 bases from J, with 24 bases in between. This CDR3 is CASRGRLGGLAFTGELFF. The CDR3 DNA follows: TGTGCCAGCAGGGGGAGACTTGGTGGCCTAGCTTTCACCGGGGAGCTGTTTTTT.

V usage is TRBV5-1 and J usage is TRBJ2-6; TRBD1 might be the D (6 bases). CDR1 and CDR2 (germline): SGHRS, YFSETQ. The V end was cut by 4 bases, the J end by 3 bases, with 14 bases between. The CDR3 totals 16 residues. CDR3 nucleotides: TGCGCCAGCAGCAAAGGACAGACCTTTGGGGCCAACGTCCTGACTTTC. Its translation: CASSKGQTFGANVLTF.

This clone was seen once. The V and J genes are TRBV7-6 and TRBJ1-4; TRBD1 might be the D (6 bases). Per germline, CDR1 SGHVS and CDR2 FNYEAQ. The V gene lost 1 base and the J gene lost 6 bases, with 9 bases spanning the gap. The CDR3 has 14 residues. CDR3 sequence: CASSLGQGYEKLFF. CDR3 sequence (DNA): TGTGCCAGCAGCTTAGGCCAGGGGTATGAAAAACTGTTTTTT.

The rearrangement uses TRBV2 and TRBJ2-7; D is undetermined. This CDR3 contains 11 residues. Germline values: CDR1 SNHLY, CDR2 FYNNEI. Trimming stripped 4 bases from V and 4 bases from J, with 5 bases between. This chain's CDR3 is CASSVKYEQYF. CDR3 DNA sequence: TGTGCCAGCAGTGTCAAATACGAGCAGTACTTC.

This chain uses TRBV7-9 with TRBJ1-2, with D possibly being TRBD1 (5 bases). The CDR3 is 14 amino acids. Germline CDR1 and CDR2: SEHNR and FQNEAQ (reference sequence). V was shortened by 3 bases and J by 4 bases, with 12 bases between the two germline ends. The chain's CDR3 is CASSFTGGVYGYTF. The CDR3 DNA reads TGTGCCAGCAGCTTCACGGGGGGTGTCTATGGCTACACCTTC. Full variable domain (missing parts from reference TRBV7-9 and TRBJ1-2): DTGVSQNPRHKITKRGQNVTFRCDPISEHNRLYWYRQTLGQGPEFLTYFQNEAQLEKSRLLSDRFSAERPKGSFSTLEIQRTEQGDSAMYLCASSFTGGVYGYTFGSGTRLTVV.

This clone was detected once. The chain uses TRBV6-5 and TRBJ2-2, with D perhaps TRBD1 (5 bases). Germline V gene lookup returns CDR1 MNHEY and CDR2 SVGAGI. The germline V and J ends were trimmed by 8 bases and 0 bases, with 10 bases remaining between them. The CDR3 runs 14 residues. For the CDR3, the DNA is TGTGCCAGCCTCCGCAGGGCGAACACCGGGGAGCTGTTTTTT. Its protein product is CASLRRANTGELFF.

The V call is TRBV29-1, the J call TRBJ2-2; D might be TRBD2 (5 bases). The CDR3 loop spans 13 amino acids. Germline CDR1 reads SQVTM; CDR2 reads ANQGSEA. With 6 bases removed from V and 1 base from J, the gap between germline ends came to 9 bases. CDR3 sequence reads: CSVPRENTGELFF. For the CDR3, the DNA is TGCAGCGTCCCCCGGGAGAACACCGGGGAGCTGTTTTTT.

The chain combines TRBV9 with TRBJ1-3; 7 bases are shared with TRBD1. Germline CDR1 and CDR2: SGDLS and YYNGEE. The CDR3 has 15 residues. Unmatched junction bases numbered 3, after V lost 0 bases and J lost 3 bases. This chain's CDR3 is CASSVGGTVGNTIYF. The CDR3 region has the DNA TGTGCCAGCAGCGTAGGAGGGACAGTTGGAAACACCATATATTTT.

The chain has TRBV6-1 and TRBJ1-1; D perhaps matches TRBD1 (6 bases). The V gene lost 4 bases and the J gene lost 0 bases, with 12 bases spanning the gap. CDR1 MNHNS and CDR2 SASEGT come from the germline V gene. CDR3 size: 15 residues. CDR3 protein: CASSGQVLLNTEAFF. CDR3 nucleotides: TGTGCCAGCAGTGGACAGGTTCTCTTGAACACTGAAGCTTTCTTT.

This clone was detected ten times or more. This rearrangement joins TRBV19 to TRBJ2-3; no reliable D call. The CDR3 loop spans 11 amino acids. Germline assignment: CDR1 LNHDA and CDR2 SQIVND (reference sequence). V was trimmed by 4 bases and J by 7 bases, leaving 6 bases between them. CDR3 amino acids: CASSTRNTQYF. DNA for the CDR3: TGTGCCAGTAGTACCCGTAATACGCAGTATTTT.

The chain joins TRBV5-6 to TRBJ2-5; 16 nucleotides agree with TRBD2. The length of the CDR3 is 17 residues. CDR1 is SGHDT, CDR2 YYEEEE, per germline. V gave up 4 bases and J gave up 5 bases; unmatched junction bases: 8. The CDR3 sequence is CASSPGTSGRALETQYF. CDR3 in DNA: TGTGCCAGCAGCCCCGGGACTAGCGGGAGGGCCTTGGAGACCCAGTACTTC.

This clone was counted only a few times. This rearrangement joins TRBV28 to TRBJ1-1; D unresolved. Germline V gene lookup returns CDR1 MDHEN and CDR2 SYDVKM. The V gene lost 7 bases and the J gene lost 0 bases, with 12 bases spanning the gap. The CDR3 extends over 14 amino acids. The CDR3, as DNA: TGTGCCAGCATGTCCCGCAGAATGAACACTGAAGCTTTCTTT. Its translation: CASMSRRMNTEAFF.

V gene TRBV5-6 combines with J gene TRBJ2-2; D is uncertain. The CDR3 consists of 13 residues. Germline assignment: CDR1 SGHDT and CDR2 YYEEEE. V dropped 2 bases and J dropped 5 bases, with 7 bases sitting between them. CDR3 residues: CASSFEVTGELFF. The CDR3 region has the DNA TGTGCCAGCAGCTTCGAGGTAACCGGGGAGCTGTTTTTT.

The chain couples TRBV4-3 to TRBJ2-5; 7 bases align to TRBD2. The CDR3 length is 16 residues. Germline loops: CDR1 LGHNA, CDR2 YSLEER. Losses at the gene ends were 4 bases for V and 5 bases for J; bases not matched to a gene: 13. CDR3 nucleotides: TGCGCCAGCAGCCGGAGTAGCGCGGGAGCGGAGGAGACCCAGTACTTC. This translates into CASSRSSAGAEETQYF.

Of note for this clone: A far larger clone is only one base removed, so a read error is likely. Other DNA sequences in the same sample also yield this CDR3. The chain recombines TRBV27 with TRBJ2-7; tentatively, D is TRBD2 (6 bases). The germline CDR1 and CDR2 sequences are MNHEY and SMNVEV (reference sequence). The CDR3 loop spans 14 amino acids. The CDR3 here is CASKLAAASYDQYF. CDR3 sequence (DNA): TGTGCCAGCAAACTAGCCGCCGCGTCCTACGATCAGTACTTC.